The clone carrying this T cell receptor beta chain was seen a single time. This record belongs to a study of blood T cell repertoires in COVID-19. As for the study in general: Samples representing acute and convalescent COVID-19 were sourced from the United States, Italy and Spain. PBMCs, B-cell-depleted T cells, or T cells were the source of the cDNA or gDNA that made up the material.

V was clipped by 5 bases and J by 4 bases; unmatched bases: 22. The germline CDR1 and CDR2 sequences are MNHNY and SVGAGI (reference sequence). This CDR3 is built from 21 residues. In the authors' workflow: Amplifying reference gene primers gave estimates of nucleated cell counts. Produced via immunoSEQ multiplex PCR; TCRdb's table is partial and in-frame only. From that table come the V and J calls and clone size; the DNA was used to work out D and trimming. The sample records 150,000 to 200,000 clones, more than 85% being singletons. J is TRBJ2-7 and V is TRBV6-6, with 14 bases that match TRBD2. The specimen was peripheral blood. This TCR derives from a man between 18 and 29 years old with acute or convalescent COVID-19. The CDR3 protein is CASSHGTRPGLAGVSMYEQYF. The CDR3 DNA follows: TGTGCCAGCAGTCACGGGACCAGACCGGGACTAGCGGGGGTGTCTATGTACGAGCAGTACTTC.